This passage covers 30 T cell receptor beta chains from one sample sequenced in a study of shared clonotypes between healthy human individuals (dated by TCRdb to the early 2020s). The protocol used for the library was the immunoSEQ multiplex PCR assay. Here the immuneACCESS table is served through TCRdb, limited to in-frame sequences with V and J called. Missing clones are a known gap in these copies; in checked studies unresolved V genes cover under half, and the rest lacks a known reason. Here the sample has approximately 500,000 clones; less than 96% occur a single time. Approximately 0.06% of the sample comes from the top ten. The sequenced sample was naive CD4+ T cells sorted from blood. The intended sense of this specimen's cell subset or site label: CD45RA+ positively selected. These receptors all stem from a woman aged 25 to 39 in good health.

This sequence joins TRBV9 and TRBJ1-1; maybe TRBD1 (6 bases). Trimming shortened V by 3 bases and J by 1 base, and 10 bases separated the two germline ends. The germline CDR1 and CDR2 sequences are SGDLS and YYNGEE. CDR3 size: 14 residues. Here the CDR3 reads CASSARTANTEAFF. CDR3 coding DNA: TGTGCCAGCAGCGCCAGGACAGCGAACACTGAAGCTTTCTTT.

This chain links TRBV2 with TRBJ1-2, with TRBD1 matching 7 bases. The germline gives CDR1 SNHLY, CDR2 FYNNEI. CDR3 length equals 14 residues. J was trimmed by 1 base and V by 7 bases; bases with no gene match: 6. Written as DNA, the CDR3 is TGTGCCAGCACCCCGGGACAGCATAACTATGGCTACACCTTC. The encoded protein is CASTPGQHNYGYTF. Supplemented by reference TRBV2 and TRBJ1-2, the full variable domain reads EPEVTQTPSHQVTQMGQEVILRCVPISNHLYFYWYRQILGQKVEFLVSFYNNEISEKSEIFDDQFSVERPDGSNFTLKIRSTKLEDSAMYFCASTPGQHNYGYTFGSGTRLTVV.

This chain links TRBV11-2 with TRBJ2-2; D is perhaps TRBD1 or TRBD2 (5 bases each). CDR1 is SGHAT and CDR2 is FQNNGV in the germline V gene. V was shortened by 5 bases and J by 1 base, with 11 bases between the two germline ends. This CDR3 comprises 15 residues. Here the CDR3 DNA reads TGTGCCAGCAGCCACTCGGGGCTGAACACCGGGGAGCTGTTTTTT. This encodes CASSHSGLNTGELFF.

The J gene is TRBJ1-5, the V gene TRBV7-9; D gene unclear. From germline, CDR1 is SEHNR and CDR2 FQNEAQ (reference sequence). The CDR3 has 13 residues. V lost 5 bases and J lost 5, with 10 bases in between. CDR3 residues: CASSPDGDQPQHF. CDR3 nucleotide sequence: TGTGCCAGCAGCCCTGACGGGGATCAGCCCCAGCATTTT.

V usage is TRBV5-1 and J usage is TRBJ2-4, with TRBD1 matching over 8 bases. Per germline, CDR1 SGHRS and CDR2 YFSETQ. The CDR3 covers 15 residues. Trimming took 2 bases from V and 4 from J; bases not matched to a gene: 5. CDR3 nucleotide sequence: TGCGCCAGCAGCTTACCGGGACAGGCGAAAAACATTCAGTACTTC. It translates to CASSLPGQAKNIQYF.

The chain carries TRBV19 and TRBJ1-5; D is unclear. Trimming left V 9 bases short and J 4 bases short, with 22 bases between. Per the germline V gene, CDR1 is LNHDA and CDR2 is SQIVND (reference sequence). The CDR3 totals 16 residues. The CDR3 reads CASSVMSAFTNQPQHF. CDR3 in DNA: TGTGCCAGCAGTGTCATGTCAGCCTTCACAAATCAGCCCCAGCATTTT.

The V gene is TRBV19, the J gene TRBJ1-2; D might be TRBD1 (6 bases). Germline V gene sequence: CDR1 LNHDA, CDR2 SQIVND (reference sequence). The V end was cut by 6 bases, the J end by 2 bases, with 16 bases between. CDR3 length: 15 residues. The CDR3 bases are TGTGCCAGTAGCCCAGGGGTTATCGCCAACTATGGCTACACCTTC. Translation gives CASSPGVIANYGYTF.

The chain has TRBV2 and TRBJ1-2; possibly TRBD1 for D (5 bases). CDR1 and CDR2 (germline): SNHLY, FYNNEI. V was trimmed by 6 bases and J by 5 bases, leaving 22 bases between them. The CDR3 covers 16 residues. Here the CDR3 reads CASRAEPRGRQYGYTF. The CDR3 nucleotides are TGTGCCAGCAGAGCCGAACCCCGGGGGAGGCAGTATGGCTACACCTTC.

J is TRBJ2-5 and V is TRBV18; D is undetermined. This CDR3 region has 15 residues. Looked up from germline, CDR1 is KGHSH and CDR2 is LQKENI. Trimming stripped 0 bases from V and 4 bases from J, with 12 bases between. The DNA for the CDR3 is TGTGCCAGCTCACCACCAGGGTCAGGTCTAGAGACCCAGTACTTC. Translating it yields CASSPPGSGLETQYF.

This clone was recorded once. The chain employs TRBV18 and TRBJ1-1, with D possibly matching TRBD1 (6 bases). This CDR3 comprises 17 residues. Trimming cost V 3 bases and J 1 base, with 18 bases left between them. Germline CDR1 and CDR2: KGHSH and LQKENI. The CDR3 DNA is TGTGCCAGCTCACCGAATCTGCAGGGGCGAGGGAACACTGAAGCTTTCTTT. Its protein product is CASSPNLQGRGNTEAFF.

The chain has TRBV7-2 and TRBJ1-2; D is uncertain. Germline-derived CDR1 and CDR2 are SGHTA and FQGNSA. This CDR3 is 13 amino acids long. V was clipped by 4 bases and J by 4 bases, with 10 bases between them. This CDR3 reads CASSSGNPYGYTF. The CDR3 DNA is TGTGCCAGCAGCTCCGGCAACCCCTATGGCTACACCTTC.

This sequence joins TRBV5-5 and TRBJ2-7; D is unresolved. Trimming removed 1 base at V and 9 bases at J, with 14 bases between. The CDR3 covers 13 residues. Germline CDR1 SGHKS, CDR2 YYEKEE (reference sequence). The CDR3 DNA follows: TGTGCCAGCAGCTTGTCGAGGAGCCCCAGGCAGTACTTC. Translating gives CASSLSRSPRQYF.

The gene calls are TRBV7-8 and TRBJ2-7; D is possibly TRBD2 (5 bases). The CDR3 is made up of 17 amino acids. CDR1 and CDR2 from the germline V gene are SGHVS and FQNEAQ. Deletions cut 1 base from V and 5 bases from J, with 21 bases between. In DNA, the CDR3 is TGTGCCAGCAGCTTAGACGGAGTAACGGGAAGGCAGGACGAGCAGTACTTC. As protein: CASSLDGVTGRQDEQYF.

This clone was observed a single time. V usage is TRBV6-6 and J usage is TRBJ2-1; D gene uncertain. CDR3 length: 13 residues. In germline, CDR1 is MNHNY, CDR2 SVGAGI (reference sequence). Trimming took off 6 bases at V and 4 bases at J, with 10 bases between the two ends. The CDR3 nucleotides read TGTGCCAGCAGAGAGACTGGGTACAATGAGCAGTTCTTC. Encoded protein: CASRETGYNEQFF.

The chain joins TRBV5-1 to TRBJ2-7; 10 nucleotides line up with TRBD2. J was trimmed by 5 bases and V by 0 bases; bases with no gene match: 11. CDR3 size: 17 residues. Germline CDR1 is SGHRS and CDR2 is YFSETQ. CDR3 sequence reads: CASSLVFSGRPPNEQYF. The CDR3 DNA reads as TGCGCCAGCAGCTTGGTTTTTAGCGGGAGGCCTCCCAACGAGCAGTACTTC.

This sequence joins TRBV18 and TRBJ2-6; 8 nucleotides match TRBD1. The CDR3 totals 16 residues. With V trimmed by 8 bases and J by 0 bases, 6 bases remained unmatched. Germline CDR1 and CDR2: KGHSH and LQKENI. In DNA, the CDR3 is TGTGCCAGCGGGGGACAGGTCTACTCTGGGGCCAACGTCCTGACTTTC. It translates to CASGGQVYSGANVLTF.

The genes are TRBV9 and TRBJ2-3, with TRBD2 matching over 9 bases. The CDR3 covers 17 residues. The V gene's germline CDR1 is SGDLS and CDR2 YYNGEE. V shed 0 bases and J 0 bases; nucleotides not matched to a gene: 5. The CDR3 DNA reads TGTGCCAGCAGCGTAGTGGCTAGCGGGACTAGCACAGATACGCAGTATTTT. Translated: CASSVVASGTSTDTQYF.

Here the CDR3 DNA reads TGCGCCAGCAGTTACAGCGGGGACAGGGGGCTATGGGTCACTGAAGCTTTCTTT. This codes for CASSYSGDRGLWVTEAFF. The V and J genes are TRBV5-1 and TRBJ1-1, with 12 bases fitting TRBD1. This CDR3 region has 18 residues. The germline V gene has CDR1 SGHRS and CDR2 YFSETQ. V lost 5 bases and J lost 4; bases outside the gene matches: 15.

J is TRBJ2-1 and V is TRBV5-8; possible D gene TRBD2, 5 bases. CDR1 and CDR2 (germline): SGHTS, YDEGEE. Trimming cost V 3 bases and J 0 bases, with 10 bases left between them. The CDR3 loop spans 15 amino acids. The CDR3 DNA sequence: TGTGCCAGCAGCTCCGGAGGTACCTCCTACAATGAGCAGTTCTTC. Its protein product is CASSSGGTSYNEQFF.

This clone was recorded once. V is TRBV19 and J is TRBJ1-5; possible D gene TRBD1, 5 bases. V was trimmed by 7 bases and J by 6 bases, leaving 16 bases between them. CDR1 and CDR2 (germline): LNHDA, SQIVND (reference sequence). The CDR3 loop spans 14 amino acids. Here the CDR3 reads CASTPTDLAQPQHF. CDR3 DNA: TGTGCCAGTACCCCGACAGATCTCGCTCAGCCCCAGCATTTT.

Only one count was recorded for this clone. The J gene is TRBJ2-2, the V gene TRBV7-9, with D maybe TRBD1 (6 bases). CDR3 length equals 16 residues. Germline loops: CDR1 SEHNR, CDR2 FQNEAQ (reference sequence). Trimming took 6 bases from V and 0 from J, leaving 14 bases between them. For the CDR3, the DNA is TGTGCCAGCAGACCAAGGGGGACACCGAACACCGGGGAGCTGTTTTTT. This gives the protein CASRPRGTPNTGELFF.

The chain uses TRBV6-1 and TRBJ2-7; a weak D match, TRBD2 (6 bases). V gave up 2 bases and J gave up 1 base, with 9 bases separating them. CDR3 length equals 14 residues. Germline V gene lookup returns CDR1 MNHNS and CDR2 SASEGT. The CDR3 DNA is TGTGCCAGCAGTGAACAGGAGGGATCCTACGAGCAGTACTTC. Translated, it gives CASSEQEGSYEQYF.

The chain couples TRBV18 to TRBJ2-3, with 11 bases matching TRBD2. CDR1 and CDR2 (germline): KGHSH, LQKENI. The CDR3 length is 16 residues. Trimming removed 4 bases from V and 6 bases from J; junction bases left unmatched: 9. CDR3 sequence (DNA): TGTGCCAGCTCACGACTCTTGACTAGCGGGAACGATACGCAGTATTTT. Its translation is CASSRLLTSGNDTQYF.

The J gene is TRBJ2-6, the V gene TRBV23-1; D call uncertain. TRBV23-1 is designated an ORF whose function remains uncertain. The CDR3 is 19 amino acids. The germline V and J ends were trimmed by 2 bases and 0 bases, with 17 bases remaining between them. The CDR3 DNA reads as TGCGCCAGCAGTCAAGGATCGGAACATACCTACTCTGGGGCCAACGTCCTGACTTTC. Translation: CASSQGSEHTYSGANVLTF.

Only one count was recorded for this clone. The V and J genes are TRBV10-3 and TRBJ2-5; D not resolved. This CDR3 spans 10 amino acids. The V and J ends lost 10 bases and 9 bases respectively, with 12 bases between them. Germline assignment: CDR1 ENHRY and CDR2 SYGVKD. CDR3 in amino acids: CANHKPSQYF. The CDR3 nucleotides read TGTGCCAACCACAAGCCGTCCCAGTACTTC.

The chain carries TRBV7-8 and TRBJ2-5; 7 bases match TRBD2. The V gene end was trimmed by 6 bases and the J gene end by 0 bases; junction bases not matched to a gene: 22. Looked up from germline, CDR1 is SGHVS and CDR2 is FQNEAQ. This CDR3 contains 20 residues. The CDR3 DNA is TGTGCCAGCAGTCTAATCCTAGCGGATAACCCGGGTGAAGACCAAGAGACCCAGTACTTC. This encodes CASSLILADNPGEDQETQYF.

The chain couples TRBV9 to TRBJ1-1; no clear D gene. The CDR3 runs to 12 residues. Trimming left V 3 bases short and J 11 bases short, with 14 bases between. The germline V gene has CDR1 SGDLS and CDR2 YYNGEE. Written as DNA, the CDR3 is TGTGCCAGCAGCGCAATGGGCCGAGGGGCTTTCTTT. Translating gives CASSAMGRGAFF.

The chain is built from TRBV19 and TRBJ2-7; 9 positions match TRBD1. Germline V lookup: CDR1 LNHDA, CDR2 SQIVND (reference sequence). This CDR3 is 16 amino acids long. Trimming took 2 bases from V and 3 from J; bases not matched to a gene: 8. The CDR3 DNA is TGTGCCAGTAGTATATTATCCGGGACAGGGCTCTACGAGCAGTACTTC. This gives the protein CASSILSGTGLYEQYF.

The V gene is TRBV5-4, the J gene TRBJ2-3; possible D gene TRBD2, 6 bases. Germline V gene lookup returns CDR1 SGHNT and CDR2 YYREEE (reference sequence). The CDR3 extends over 14 amino acids. V lost 4 bases and J lost 3, with 12 bases in between. CDR3 protein: CASSLSGVTDTQYF. The CDR3 bases are TGTGCCAGCAGCCTCTCGGGGGTAACAGATACGCAGTATTTT.

The V gene is TRBV10-3, the J gene TRBJ1-6; the D gene is possibly TRBD1 (5 bases). The V and J ends lost 10 bases and 5 bases respectively, with 12 bases between them. The CDR3 is 13 amino acids. Germline values: CDR1 ENHRY, CDR2 SYGVKD. For the CDR3, the DNA is TGTGCCACCCTAGGGACGGATAATTCACCCCTCCACTTT. It translates to CATLGTDNSPLHF.